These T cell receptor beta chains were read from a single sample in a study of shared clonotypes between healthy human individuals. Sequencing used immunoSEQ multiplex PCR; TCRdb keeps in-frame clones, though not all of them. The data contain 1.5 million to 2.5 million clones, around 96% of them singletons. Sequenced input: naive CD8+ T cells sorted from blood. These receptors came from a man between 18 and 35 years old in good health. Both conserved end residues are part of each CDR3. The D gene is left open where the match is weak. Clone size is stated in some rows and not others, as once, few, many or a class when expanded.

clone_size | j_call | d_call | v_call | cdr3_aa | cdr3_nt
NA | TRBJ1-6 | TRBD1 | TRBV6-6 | CASSYSQGESPLHF | TGTGCCAGCAGTTACTCACAGGGGGAGTCACCCCTCCACTTT
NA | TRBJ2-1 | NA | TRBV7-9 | CASSSQSSYNEQFF | TGTGCCAGCAGCTCACAGAGCTCCTACAATGAGCAGTTCTTC
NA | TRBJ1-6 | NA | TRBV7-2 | CASRFALGLVEAPLHF | TGTGCCAGCAGGTTCGCTCTGGGTCTTGTTGAAGCACCCCTCCACTTT
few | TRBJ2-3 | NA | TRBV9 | CASSVGITSTDTQYF | TGTGCCAGCAGCGTAGGAATTACTAGCACAGATACGCAGTATTTT
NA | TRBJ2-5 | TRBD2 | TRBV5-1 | CASSNQGTSVLQETQYF | TGCGCCAGCAGCAATCAGGGGACTAGCGTACTCCAAGAGACCCAGTACTTC
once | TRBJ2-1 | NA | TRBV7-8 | CASSLAWTNSYNEQFF | TGTGCCAGCAGCTTAGCGTGGACTAACTCCTACAATGAGCAGTTCTTC
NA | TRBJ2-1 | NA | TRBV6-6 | CASSYAGEQFF | TGTGCCAGCAGTTACGCTGGCGAGCAGTTCTTC
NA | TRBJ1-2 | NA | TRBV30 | CAWSVVGYDGYTF | TGTGCCTGGAGTGTAGTAGGGTATGATGGCTACACCTTC
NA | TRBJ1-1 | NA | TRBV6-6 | CASMVETGYTEAFF | TGTGCCAGCATGGTAGAGACGGGATACACTGAAGCTTTCTTT
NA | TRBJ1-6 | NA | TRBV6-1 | CASSELGRGNSPLHF | TGTGCCAGCAGTGAACTGGGACGGGGGAATTCACCCCTCCACTTT
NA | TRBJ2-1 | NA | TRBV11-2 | CASSERSVYQGTDEQFF | TGTGCCAGCAGCGAACGGTCGGTGTATCAGGGCACCGATGAGCAGTTCTTC
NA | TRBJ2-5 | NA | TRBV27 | CASSLALSGETQYF | TGTGCCAGCAGTTTAGCCCTCTCGGGGGAGACCCAGTACTTC
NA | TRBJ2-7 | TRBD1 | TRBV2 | CASTGPGQGSDEQYF | TGTGCCAGCACCGGACCGGGACAGGGGTCCGACGAGCAGTACTTC
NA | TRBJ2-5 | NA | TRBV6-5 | CASSYSLGAETQYF | TGTGCCAGCAGTTACTCGCTTGGGGCAGAGACCCAGTACTTC
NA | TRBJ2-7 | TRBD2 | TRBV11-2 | CASSLGRLAGGLRSYEQYF | TGTGCCAGCAGCTTAGGAAGACTAGCGGGAGGTTTAAGGTCCTACGAGCAGTACTTC
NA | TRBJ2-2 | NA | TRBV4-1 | CAGSAGPNTGELFF | TGCGCCGGTAGTGCGGGACCCAACACCGGGGAGCTGTTTTTT
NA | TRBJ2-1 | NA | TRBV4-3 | CASSQEGLYSGSSYNEQFF | TGCGCCAGCAGCCAAGAAGGGTTGTACAGCGGTAGCTCCTACAATGAGCAGTTCTTC
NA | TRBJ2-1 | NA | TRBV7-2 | CASSLADSYQYNEQFF | TGTGCCAGCAGCCTGGCTGACAGCTACCAGTACAATGAGCAGTTCTTC
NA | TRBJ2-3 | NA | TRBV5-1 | CASSPLTGTSTDTQYF | TGCGCCAGCAGCCCCCTGACGGGGACTAGCACAGATACGCAGTATTTT
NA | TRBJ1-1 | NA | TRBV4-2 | CASSQGPYGDIRWSTEAFF | TGTGCCAGCAGCCAAGGTCCCTACGGGGACATCAGATGGAGCACTGAAGCTTTCTTT
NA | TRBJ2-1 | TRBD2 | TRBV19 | CASSIDRLAVYNEQFF | TGTGCCAGTAGTATCGATCGACTAGCGGTTTACAATGAGCAGTTCTTC
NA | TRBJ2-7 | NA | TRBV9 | CASSEVPGPAYEQYF | TGTGCCAGCAGCGAGGTCCCGGGGCCGGCTTACGAGCAGTACTTC
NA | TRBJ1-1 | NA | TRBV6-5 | CASSYEQMGSTEAFF | TGTGCCAGCAGTTACGAGCAGATGGGGTCGACTGAAGCTTTCTTT